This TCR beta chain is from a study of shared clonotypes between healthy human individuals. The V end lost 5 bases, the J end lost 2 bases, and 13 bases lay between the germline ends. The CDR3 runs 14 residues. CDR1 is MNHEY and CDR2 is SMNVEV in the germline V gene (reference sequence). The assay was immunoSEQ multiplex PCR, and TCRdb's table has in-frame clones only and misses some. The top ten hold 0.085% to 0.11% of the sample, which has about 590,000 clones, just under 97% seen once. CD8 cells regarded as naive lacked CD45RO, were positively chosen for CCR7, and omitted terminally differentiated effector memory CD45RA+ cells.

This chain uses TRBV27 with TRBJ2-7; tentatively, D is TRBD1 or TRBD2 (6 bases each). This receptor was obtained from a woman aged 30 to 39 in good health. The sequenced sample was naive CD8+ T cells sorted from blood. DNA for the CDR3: TGTGCCAGCAGTCCCGGGGGCGGGACCTACGAGCAGTACTTC. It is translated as CASSPGGGTYEQYF.